Described below is a single TCR beta chain sequence and its context. No antigen is known for it. The data belong to a study of identical twins. Overall study results and limits: Out-of-frame sharing of TCR alpha in monozygotic twins was underestimated by models. Excess low generation probability was seen in twin-shared out-of-frame alpha sequences.

Germline V gene lookup returns CDR1 SGHAT and CDR2 FQNNGV. The CDR3 has 18 residues. V lost 0 bases and J lost 1, with 18 bases in between. With template switching, a universal primer site was added, and the cDNA carried unique molecular identifiers. TCRdb processed the 5' RACE reads anew with MiXCR; each CDR3 protein has one entry. The table lists 200,000 to 250,000 distinct CDR3 sequences, more than 6.5% of them singletons. The same data also contributed to another study, on yellow fever vaccine responses in identical twins.

This chain uses TRBV11-2 with TRBJ1-1, with D maybe TRBD1 (5 bases). Sequenced: memory (CD45RO+) T cells sorted from blood. The source of this sequence is a woman aged 18-35 years in good health. The CDR3 nucleotides read TGTGCCAGCAGCTTAGATAGAGGCAGGGCTTGGGGGAACACTGAAGCTTTCTTT. Translation gives CASSLDRGRAWGNTEAFF.